This entry is about one TCR beta chain. Its binding antigen is unknown. The record has no base qualities; no much larger clone is one base away. These data come from a study of blood T cell repertoires in COVID-19 (dated by TCRdb to about 2020). Turning to the overall study: Collaborator samples came from the United States, Italy and Spain and covered acute and convalescent phases of COVID-19. The prospective study material was composed of cDNA or gDNA derived from T cells, B-cell-depleted T cells, or PBMCs. Deeply sampled blood TCRbeta repertoires from subjects exposed to, actively infected with, or recovered from COVID-19 were included in the dataset. The repertoires were released in a freely available public database intended as a resource for research on the immune response to SARS-CoV-2. The samples were drawn from the first 160 participants of the ongoing ImmuneRACE study and from 1,254 subjects provided by 6 global collaborators. Sample metadata almost always included a de-identified subject ID, COVID-19 status, age in years and sex. Where HLA class I and class II types were available, the types were taken from metadata supplied by the sample provider, not from assay-based typing.

Whole blood was collected in K2EDTA tubes by collaborating institutions according to the institutions' own protocols. For TCRbeta analysis, collaborator samples were shipped as frozen whole blood, as isolated PBMCs, or as DNA extracted from either sample type. What the research found in general, with its limitations: How much clinical and demographic metadata was included differed by source and by participant, and the metadata was provided uncurated.

TCRbeta CDR3 regions were amplified from genomic DNA using the immunoSEQ Assay, a bias-controlled multiplex PCR. Processing in the source paper ran as follows. The number of nucleated cells in each sample was estimated by amplification of reference gene primers within the assay. To quantify the absolute abundance of each unique TCRbeta CDR3 rearrangement, sequence reads were collapsed and filtered. For each sample, productive Simpson clonality was calculated by taking the square root of Simpson's diversity index across productive rearrangements. TCRdb retrieved this table from immuneACCESS and kept in-frame rearrangements only. Not all clones are present; in checked studies, unresolved V genes account for under half, and no reason is known for the remainder. The V and J calls and the clone size are those of that table, but D and trimming were determined from the DNA. This sample lists under 300,000 clones; roughly 85% were detected once. The top ten hold roughly 15% of the sample.

Reading the germline V gene gives CDR1 SGHRS and CDR2 YFSETQ. The CDR3 contains 13 residues, cysteine and phenylalanine counted. Only the CDR3 region is kept as DNA, spanning 39 bases read in frame from base 1. Relative to germline, V is missing 2 bases and J is missing 4 bases, with 1 base of the junction outside any gene match. This chain is built from TRBV5-1 and TRBJ1-2, with 8 middle bases fitting TRBD1. This TCR derives from a human donor in a cohort sampled during active COVID-19. Material: peripheral blood. The CDR3 region: CASSFGTGYGYTF. The DNA sequence is given as TGCGCCAGCAGCTTTGGGACAGGCTATGGCTACACCTTC.